This T cell receptor beta chain is drawn from a study of regulatory T cells in long-lasting Graves disease. Time point described: newly diagnosed GD, antithyroid drugs for less than 3 months. RNA extracted from PBMCs served as the sequencing template. Graves' disease diagnosis used American Thyroid Association guidelines. In building TCR beta libraries, iRepertoire HTBI primers were used together with Arm-PCR of CDR3 regions. MiXCR, run by TCRdb on the multiplex PCR reads, gives a single entry per CDR3 protein. The data contain about 440,000 distinct CDR3 sequences, more than 13% of them singletons. Turning to this clonotype: Its antigen is unknown.

Study outcomes and limitations: When disease was persistent, TRBV28, TRBJ1-2 and TRBJ2-5 were the favored segments. Patients with persistent disease shared 2,700 or so public clonotypes, outpacing the approximately 920 shared by new patients.

V was cut by 1 base and J by 8 bases, with 20 bases left in between. The CDR3 totals 17 residues. Per germline, CDR1 MGHRA and CDR2 YSYEKL. These same data were also listed under a study on T cells in Graves' hyperthyroidism and ophthalmopathy. That paper notes: Using the HTBI primer set, a first-round RT-PCR was run on the TCR CDR3.

Specimen: peripheral blood mononuclear cells (PBMCs), collected at new diagnosis, from a patient treated with antithyroid drugs. This receptor was taken from a woman aged 25 to 39 with Graves disease. The rearrangement links TRBV4-1 to TRBJ1-4, with D possibly being TRBD1 (6 bases). This CDR3 reads CASSQVGIGGRPEKLFF. Here the CDR3 DNA reads TGCGCCAGCAGCCAAGTCGGAATTGGGGGGCGCCCAGAAAAACTGTTTTTT.